The rows below give T cell receptor beta chains drawn from one sample of a study of early T cells in non-severe SARS-CoV-2 infection. MiXCR was run by TCRdb on the 5' RACE reads, yielding one entry per CDR3 protein. The sample has 45,000 to 55,000 distinct CDR3 sequences; approximately 6.7% are singletons. Sequenced input: whole blood. All receptors derive from an adult who was a healthcare worker with PCR-confirmed SARS-CoV-2 infection or an uninfected control (not recorded which). Each CDR3 is given with its conserved first and last residue. The D gene is left open where the match is weak. Not every row has a clone size; where given, it reads once, few, many or a size class.

v_call	clone_size	d_call	j_call	cdr3_nt	cdr3_aa
TRBV5-1	many	-	TRBJ1-2	TGCGCCAGCAGCTTCGAACAGAACTATGGCTACACCTTC	CASSFEQNYGYTF
TRBV20-1	few	-	TRBJ2-3	TGCAGTGCTAGATTGGTTCCCGACAACAGGGATACGCAGTATTTT	CSARLVPDNRDTQYF
TRBV7-9	many	-	TRBJ2-3	TGTGCCAGCAGCTTAGGATTGGGGGCAGCAGATACGCAGTATTTT	CASSLGLGAADTQYF
TRBV27	many	-	TRBJ2-7	TGTGCCAGCGGAGACTACGAGCAGTACTTC	CASGDYEQYF
TRBV6-5	many	-	TRBJ1-1	TGTGCCAGCAGCCGACAGATGAACACTGAAGCTTTCTTT	CASSRQMNTEAFF
TRBV30	few	-	TRBJ1-1	TGTGCCTGGAGTCAAGGTTGGGGGGCCCCTGAAGCTTTCTTT	CAWSQGWGAPEAFF
TRBV7-6	few	-	TRBJ2-3	TGTGCCAGCAGCATCGGGACAATCCCCGATACGCAGTATTTT	CASSIGTIPDTQYF
TRBV29-1	many	-	TRBJ1-5	TGCAGCGTAGGGCACTTCAATCAGCCCCAGCATTTT	CSVGHFNQPQHF
TRBV6-5	many	TRBD1	TRBJ2-7	TGTGCCAGCTCCCCCGGGACAGGGTCCCACGAGCAGTACTTC	CASSPGTGSHEQYF
TRBV20-1	-	-	TRBJ1-1	TGCAGTGCTAGCTTGGCTGGTAGCATGAACACTGAAGCTTTCTTT	CSASLAGSMNTEAFF
TRBV6-2/TRBV6-3	many	-	TRBJ2-5	TGTGCCAGCACCCGCGGGACGAAGACCCAGTACTTC	CASTRGTKTQYF
TRBV3-1	few	-	TRBJ1-3	TGTGCCAGCAGCCTGACAGGTTTTTCTGGAAACACCATATATTTT	CASSLTGFSGNTIYF
TRBV6-2/TRBV6-3	few	TRBD2	TRBJ2-3	TGTGCCAGCAGTTTCACTAGCGGACTCATCACAGATACGCAGTATTTT	CASSFTSGLITDTQYF
TRBV3-1	-	-	TRBJ1-6	TGTGCCAGCAGCCAAGGGTACGGCAGGAGCAACTCACCCCTCCACTTT	CASSQGYGRSNSPLHF
TRBV11-2	few	TRBD2	TRBJ2-1	TGTGCCAGCAGCTTAGCGGGGGGGCAAAACAATGAGCAGTTCTTC	CASSLAGGQNNEQFF
TRBV3-1	-	-	TRBJ2-2	TGTGCCAGCAGCCCTGGACAGTGGAACACCGGGGAGCTGTTTTTT	CASSPGQWNTGELFF
TRBV7-8	many	-	TRBJ1-2	TGTGCCAGCAGCTTACTGGGGGGAGGCTACACCTTC	CASSLLGGGYTF
TRBV11-2	many	TRBD1	TRBJ2-7	TGTGCCAGCAGCTTAGGTTTGGGACAGGGTCGAGGTTACGAGCAGTACTTC	CASSLGLGQGRGYEQYF
TRBV7-2	few	TRBD2	TRBJ2-7	TGTGCCAGCAGCTTAGCGATGCCAGCGGGGGAGCAGTACTTC	CASSLAMPAGEQYF
TRBV4-2	many	TRBD1	TRBJ1-6	TGTGCCAGCAGCCGGGATGGACAGGGGGTTAATTCACCCCTCCACTTT	CASSRDGQGVNSPLHF
TRBV20-1	many	TRBD1	TRBJ1-1	TGCAGTGTACCAACCGCGGGGGCAGGGGGAGCTTTCTTT	CSVPTAGAGGAFF
TRBV6-5	many	-	TRBJ1-1	TGTGCCAGCAGTAAGACTCAGGGAAGGAGCACTGAAGCTTTCTTT	CASSKTQGRSTEAFF
TRBV24-1	few	TRBD1	TRBJ2-2	TGTGCCACCAGTGATTTGCAGGGGGACACCGGGGAGCTGTTTTTT	CATSDLQGDTGELFF
TRBV5-4	few	TRBD2	TRBJ2-7	TGTGCCAGCAGCCCCGCGGGACTAGCATCGTCCTACGAGCAGTACTTC	CASSPAGLASSYEQYF
TRBV7-6	many	TRBD1	TRBJ1-3	TGTGCCAGCAGCTTAGCCGGAGGGGGCCCGGACACCATATATTTT	CASSLAGGGPDTIYF
TRBV3-1	many	TRBD1	TRBJ1-2	TGTGCCAGCAGCCACCGGGACAGGGGGCACAGCTATGGCTACACCTTC	CASSHRDRGHSYGYTF
TRBV3-1	few	-	TRBJ2-7	TGTGCCAGCAGCCTTCAGCCCTACGAGCAGTACTTC	CASSLQPYEQYF
TRBV19	many	TRBD1	TRBJ1-2	TGTGCCAGTAGTATAATATATTTGGGACAGACTCACTATGGCTACACCTTC	CASSIIYLGQTHYGYTF
TRBV5-4	-	-	TRBJ2-1	TGTGCCAGCAGCTTTCAGGGATCCTACAATGAGCAGTTCTTC	CASSFQGSYNEQFF
TRBV20-1	few	-	TRBJ1-6	TGCAGTGCTTCGCCGGGGAGTTACTATAATTCACCCCTCCACTTT	CSASPGSYYNSPLHF
TRBV3-1	-	TRBD1	TRBJ1-6	TGTGCCAGCAGCCAGGGACAGATTAATTCACCCCTCCACTTT	CASSQGQINSPLHF
TRBV3-1	many	-	TRBJ2-7	TGTGCCAGCAGCCAGAGTGCTGGGGTGGGCTCCTACGAGCAGTACTTC	CASSQSAGVGSYEQYF
TRBV12-3/TRBV12-4	many	-	TRBJ2-1	TGTGCCAGCAGCTTCCTCCTGGCGGGCACCTACAATGAGCAGTTCTTC	CASSFLLAGTYNEQFF
TRBV5-5	many	-	TRBJ1-5	TGTGCCAGCAGCTTGGATCCCAGGGTTAATCAGCCCCAGCATTTT	CASSLDPRVNQPQHF
TRBV20-1	many	TRBD1	TRBJ1-3	TGCAGTGCTAGGGGACAGTTCAGCTCCCACTCTGGAAACACCATATATTTT	CSARGQFSSHSGNTIYF
TRBV11-2	few	-	TRBJ2-1	TGTGCCAGCAGCTTAGGGGGCCATGAGCAGTTCTTC	CASSLGGHEQFF
TRBV20-1	many	-	TRBJ2-2	TGCAGTGCTAGAGATCAATACGGCAGATACACCGGGGAGCTGTTTTTT	CSARDQYGRYTGELFF
TRBV30	-	-	TRBJ2-6	TGTGCCTGGAGTGTACAAGGCAGGATCTCTGGGGCCAACGTCCTGACTTTC	CAWSVQGRISGANVLTF
TRBV6-2/TRBV6-3	many	-	TRBJ2-2	TGTGCCAGCAGTTACAGGACGGCAACGGTAAACGCCGGGGAGCTGTTTTTT	CASSYRTATVNAGELFF
TRBV12-3/TRBV12-4	many	TRBD1	TRBJ2-7	TGTGCCAGCAGTTTACAGGGGGCGCCTGCTAAGCGGATAGGGCAGTACTTC	CASSLQGAPAKRIGQYF
TRBV2	-	-	TRBJ2-2	TGTGCCAGCAGGCCTGGGGGGACCACCGGGGAGCTGTTTTTT	CASRPGGTTGELFF
TRBV24-1	-	TRBD2	TRBJ2-7	TGTGCCACCAGCCCTGGGGGGGGGAGCTCCTACGAGCAGTACTTC	CATSPGGGSSYEQYF
TRBV6-5	many	TRBD1	TRBJ2-2	TGTGCCAGCAGGGACAGGGTGAACACCGGGGAGCTGTTTTTT	CASRDRVNTGELFF
TRBV10-2	many	-	TRBJ1-5	TGCGCCAGCAGTGAAGCTGGGGGTGGACAGCCCCAGCATTTT	CASSEAGGGQPQHF
TRBV6-2/TRBV6-3	many	-	TRBJ1-1	TGTGCCAGCAGCTGGAAAAATTCGGGACGGAGCATGAACACTGAAGCTTTCTTT	CASSWKNSGRSMNTEAFF
TRBV12-3/TRBV12-4	many	-	TRBJ1-1	TGTGCCAGCACTTCTTTCTCTCCCGGGGGAAACACTGAAGCTTTCTTT	CASTSFSPGGNTEAFF
TRBV10-3	few	TRBD1	TRBJ2-5	TGTGCCGTGGGACAGAAAGAGACCCAGTACTTC	CAVGQKETQYF
TRBV2	few	-	TRBJ1-4	TGTGCCAGCAGTGACGGGGCTGGTGAAAAACTGTTTTTT	CASSDGAGEKLFF
TRBV7-9	many	-	TRBJ2-5	TGTGCCAGCAGCTTCGCTAGGGAGACCCAGTACTTC	CASSFARETQYF
TRBV27	many	-	TRBJ2-1	TGTGCCAGCAGCTACGGACAGACTTTCGATGAGCAGTTCTTC	CASSYGQTFDEQFF
TRBV10-3	many	-	TRBJ1-6	TGTGCCAGCCGGGACAATGGATATTCACCCCTCCACTTT	CASRDNGYSPLHF
TRBV19	many	-	TRBJ1-5	TGTGCCAGTAGGCCCGCGCGGGACGGCAATCAGCCCCAGCATTTT	CASRPARDGNQPQHF
TRBV4-1	few	-	TRBJ2-1	TGCGCCAGCAGCCAAGTGGAGGAACCTAATGAGCAGTTCTTC	CASSQVEEPNEQFF
TRBV7-2	many	TRBD1	TRBJ1-6	TGTGCCAGCAGCTCCGACAGGGGTTATTCACCCCTCCACTTT	CASSSDRGYSPLHF
TRBV10-3	many	TRBD1	TRBJ1-6	TGTGCCATCAGTACCCCGGGACAGGGGGCTCGCGGCGTTAATTCACCCCTCCACTTT	CAISTPGQGARGVNSPLHF
TRBV5-4	few	-	TRBJ2-1	TGTGCCAGCAGCTTGGCCTTAACCGGACTGGATGAGCAGTTCTTC	CASSLALTGLDEQFF
TRBV21-1	many	-	TRBJ1-1	TGTGCCAGCAGCAAAAGAGGGTCTTACGTCCCAGTCAGGGTCGACAGGGGGACTGAAGCTTTCTTT	CASSKRGSYVPVRVDRGTEAFF
TRBV29-1	-	TRBD1	TRBJ2-7	TGCAGCGTTGCGACAGGGGGGATGGAAGAGCAGTACTTC	CSVATGGMEEQYF